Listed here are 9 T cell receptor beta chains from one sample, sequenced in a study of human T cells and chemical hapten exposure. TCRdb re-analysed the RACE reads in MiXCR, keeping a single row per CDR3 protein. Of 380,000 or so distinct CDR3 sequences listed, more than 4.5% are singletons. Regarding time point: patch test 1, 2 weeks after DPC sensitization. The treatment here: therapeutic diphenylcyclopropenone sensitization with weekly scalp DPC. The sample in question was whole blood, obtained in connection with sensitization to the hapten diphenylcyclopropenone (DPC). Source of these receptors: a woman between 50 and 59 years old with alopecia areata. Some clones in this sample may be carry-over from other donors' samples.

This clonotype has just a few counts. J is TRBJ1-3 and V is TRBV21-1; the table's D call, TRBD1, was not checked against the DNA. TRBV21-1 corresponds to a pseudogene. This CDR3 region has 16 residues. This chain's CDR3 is CASSDPPARQVGTRNF. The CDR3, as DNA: TGTGCCAGCAGCGACCCCCCGGCCCGACAGGTCGGGACAAGGAATTTT.

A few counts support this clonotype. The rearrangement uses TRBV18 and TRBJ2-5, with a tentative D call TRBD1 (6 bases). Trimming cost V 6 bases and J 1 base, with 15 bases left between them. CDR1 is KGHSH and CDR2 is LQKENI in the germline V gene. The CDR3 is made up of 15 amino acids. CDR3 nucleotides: TGTGCCAGCTCCCCTCGAGCAGGGGTCCAAGAGACCCAGTACTTC. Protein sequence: CASSPRAGVQETQYF.

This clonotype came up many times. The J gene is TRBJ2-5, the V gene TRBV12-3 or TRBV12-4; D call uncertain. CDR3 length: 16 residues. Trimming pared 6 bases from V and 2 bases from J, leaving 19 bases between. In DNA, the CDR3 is TGTGCCAGCAGCCGGACCCCCCCCCGTGCACAAGAGACCCAGTACTTC. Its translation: CASSRTPPRAQETQYF.

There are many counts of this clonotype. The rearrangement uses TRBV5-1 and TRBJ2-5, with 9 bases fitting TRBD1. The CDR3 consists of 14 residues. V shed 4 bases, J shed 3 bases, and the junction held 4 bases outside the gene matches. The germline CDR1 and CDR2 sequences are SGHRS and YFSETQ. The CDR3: CASSAGTGKETQYF. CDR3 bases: TGCGCCAGCAGCGCCGGGACAGGGAAAGAGACCCAGTACTTC.

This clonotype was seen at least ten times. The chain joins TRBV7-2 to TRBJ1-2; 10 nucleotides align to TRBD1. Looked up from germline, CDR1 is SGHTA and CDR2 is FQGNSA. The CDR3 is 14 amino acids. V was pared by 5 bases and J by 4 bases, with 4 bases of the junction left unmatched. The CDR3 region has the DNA TGTGCCAGCAGCCGGGACAGGGGCCCCTATGGCTACACCTTC. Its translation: CASSRDRGPYGYTF. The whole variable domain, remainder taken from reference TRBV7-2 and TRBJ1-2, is GAGVSQSPSNKVTEKGKDVELRCDPISGHTALYWYRQSLGQGLEFLIYFQGNSAPDKSGLPSDRFSAERTGGSVSTLTIQRTQQEDSAVYLCASSRDRGPYGYTFGSGTRLTVV.

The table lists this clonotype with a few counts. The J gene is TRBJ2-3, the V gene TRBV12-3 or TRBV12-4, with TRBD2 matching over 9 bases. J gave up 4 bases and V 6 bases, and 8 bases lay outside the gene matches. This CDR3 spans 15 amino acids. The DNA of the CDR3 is TGTGCCAGCAGCGGCGGACTAGCGTTCCCAGATACGCAGTATTTT. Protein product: CASSGGLAFPDTQYF.

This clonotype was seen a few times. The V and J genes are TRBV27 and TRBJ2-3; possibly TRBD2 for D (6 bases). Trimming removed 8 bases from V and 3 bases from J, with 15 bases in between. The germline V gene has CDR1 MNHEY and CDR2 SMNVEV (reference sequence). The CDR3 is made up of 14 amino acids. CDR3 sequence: CASGGRLVTDTQYF. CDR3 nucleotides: TGTGCCAGCGGGGGGAGGTTGGTGACAGATACGCAGTATTTT.

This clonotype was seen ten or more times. CDR3 DNA: TGTGCCAGCAGCCGCGGACTAGCCTTAAGCACAGATACGCAGTATTTT. The encoded protein is CASSRGLALSTDTQYF. The chain is built from TRBV12-3 or TRBV12-4 and TRBJ2-3, with TRBD2 matching over 8 bases. J gave up 0 bases and V 6 bases, and 8 bases lay outside the gene matches. This CDR3 spans 16 amino acids.

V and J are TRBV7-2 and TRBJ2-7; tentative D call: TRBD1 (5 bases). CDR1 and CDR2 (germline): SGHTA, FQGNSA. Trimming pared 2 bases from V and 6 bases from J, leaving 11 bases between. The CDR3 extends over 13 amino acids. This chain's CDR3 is CASSLLREAEQYF. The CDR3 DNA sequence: TGTGCCAGCAGCTTACTCAGGGAAGCCGAGCAGTACTTC. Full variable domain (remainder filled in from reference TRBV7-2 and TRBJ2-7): GAGVSQSPSNKVTEKGKDVELRCDPISGHTALYWYRQSLGQGLEFLIYFQGNSAPDKSGLPSDRFSAERTGGSVSTLTIQRTQQEDSAVYLCASSLLREAEQYFGPGTRLTVT.